Described below is a single T cell receptor beta chain sequence and its context. The sample originates from a study of blood T cell repertoires in COVID-19. Study overall: Samples taken during acute and convalescent COVID-19 were collected in the United States, Italy and Spain. PBMCs, B-cell-depleted T cells, or T cells were the source of the cDNA or gDNA that made up the material.

Repertoires were generated with immunoSEQ multiplex PCR, while TCRdb's copy carries only in-frame clones and drops some. The sample carries a few hundred thousand clones, 80% to 90% recorded once. Germline loops: CDR1 LNHDA, CDR2 SQIVND (reference sequence). The V end lost 5 bases, the J end lost 5 bases, and 15 bases lay between the germline ends. This CDR3 has 14 amino acids. The source material was peripheral blood. This receptor was obtained from a man younger than 45 with acute or convalescent COVID-19. This chain joins TRBV19 and TRBJ1-2; the D is unclear. CDR3 amino acids: CASSVRTEQYGYTF. The CDR3 DNA follows: TGTGCCAGTAGTGTCCGAACCGAACAGTATGGCTACACCTTC.